This TCR beta chain appears in the sequencing data of a study of T cell responses to AZD1222 COVID-19 vaccine. Study-level findings and limits: The study sampled repertoires only after the peak T cell response. Recipients of AZD1222 seropositive at baseline numbered only 5 or 6. The reported proportion of spike-specific TCRs targeting unmutated variant regions was nearly half. White British donors predominated, females outnumbered males, and clonal diversity was possibly underestimated.

The data were produced by immunoSEQ multiplex PCR, yet TCRdb's version contains in-frame clones alone and is incomplete. The sample carries 80,000 to 90,000 clones, more than 75% recorded once. V lost 5 bases, J lost 0 bases, and 10 bases lay in between. Germline V gene lookup returns CDR1 SEHNR and CDR2 FQNEAQ (reference sequence). This CDR3 has 14 amino acids. In the case of this clone: Its target is unknown.

The chain links TRBV7-9 to TRBJ1-1; a possible D gene is TRBD1 (5 bases). Sequenced here: peripheral blood, sampled on day 0 of MenACWY control vaccination. The clonotype originates from an adult in good health. Here the CDR3 reads CASSPDRLNTEAFF. For the CDR3, the DNA is TGTGCCAGCAGCCCCGACAGATTGAACACTGAAGCTTTCTTT.